The TCR beta chain described here comes from a study of shared T cell receptors in the human thymus. V dropped 4 bases and J dropped 3; count of bases not matched to a gene: 10. Germline CDR1 and CDR2: SGHDT and YYEEEE. This CDR3 is built from 15 residues. Produced via immunoSEQ multiplex PCR; TCRdb's table is partial and in-frame only. This table has under 700,000 clones, about 84% appearing once. The same specimen was also included in a second study, on human thymus T cells. From that second work: Corrective surgery for congenital heart defects was being performed on the healthy Finnish infants who were the donors. The study used thymus tissue resected during corrective heart surgery. Thymic and blood repertoires appeared to show biased V and J gene usage.

Sample: thymocytes. The chain has TRBV5-6 and TRBJ2-7; TRBD1 agrees at 7 bases. The sequence derives from a boy under three years old with a congenital heart defect. CDR3 in amino acids: CASSTTGSRGYEQYF. CDR3 nucleotides: TGTGCCAGCAGCACGACAGGGTCTCGGGGCTACGAGCAGTACTTC.